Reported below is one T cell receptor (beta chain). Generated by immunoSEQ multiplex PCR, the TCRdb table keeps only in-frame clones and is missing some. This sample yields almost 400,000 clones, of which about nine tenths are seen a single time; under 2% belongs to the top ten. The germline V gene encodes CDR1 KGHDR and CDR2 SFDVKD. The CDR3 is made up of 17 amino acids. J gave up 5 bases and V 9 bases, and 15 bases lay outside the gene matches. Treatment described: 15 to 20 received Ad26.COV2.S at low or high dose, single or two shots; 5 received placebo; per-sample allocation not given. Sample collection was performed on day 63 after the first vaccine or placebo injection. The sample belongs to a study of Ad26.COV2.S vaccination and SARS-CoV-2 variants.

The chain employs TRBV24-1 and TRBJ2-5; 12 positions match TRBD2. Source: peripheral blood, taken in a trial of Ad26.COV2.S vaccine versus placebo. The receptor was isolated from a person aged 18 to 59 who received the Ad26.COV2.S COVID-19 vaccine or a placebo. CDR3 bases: TGTGCCACCGAAAGACCATGGACTAGCGGGATCGAGGAGACCCAGTACTTC. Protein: CATERPWTSGIEETQYF.